The rows below give T cell receptor beta chains drawn from one sample of a study of cytomegalovirus exposure and HLA in healthy donors. Only in-frame clones appear in the TCRdb table, and some are missing; sequencing was by immunoSEQ multiplex PCR. The sample lists some 200,000 clones, 70% to 85% occurring once. The specimen was PBMCs. These receptors were collected from a woman between 55 and 75 years old in good health and CMV-seropositive. CDR3s include the opening cysteine and the closing phenylalanine or tryptophan. The order of the fields is J gene, clone size, CDR3 length, D gene, V gene, CDR3 DNA, CDR3 protein. D genes are given only for firm matches. Clone size is stated in some rows and not others, as once, few, many or a class when expanded.

J gene: TRBJ1-3
clone size: once
CDR3 length: 15
D gene: TRBD1
V gene: TRBV6-5
CDR3 DNA: TGTGCCAGCAGTTACGACAGGGGAACTGGAAACACCATATATTTT
CDR3 protein: CASSYDRGTGNTIYF

J gene: TRBJ2-5
clone size: -
CDR3 length: 17
D gene: TRBD1
V gene: TRBV19
CDR3 DNA: TGTGCCAGTAGTAGGGCACCGGGACAGGGGGCTTCGGAGACCCAGTACTTC
CDR3 protein: CASSRAPGQGASETQYF

J gene: TRBJ1-5
clone size: -
CDR3 length: 13
D gene: -
V gene: TRBV2
CDR3 DNA: TGTGCCAGCAGTGAAGCTGTAAATCAGCCCCAGCATTTT
CDR3 protein: CASSEAVNQPQHF

J gene: TRBJ2-2
clone size: -
CDR3 length: 14
D gene: -
V gene: TRBV6-4
CDR3 DNA: TGTGCCAGCAGGGGCACCGCGAACACCGGGGAGCTGTTTTTT
CDR3 protein: CASRGTANTGELFF

J gene: TRBJ2-5
clone size: -
CDR3 length: 17
D gene: TRBD2
V gene: TRBV19
CDR3 DNA: TGTGCCAGTTCAAAGTGGGGGAGCGGGGCGGTACAAGAGACCCAGTACTTC
CDR3 protein: CASSKWGSGAVQETQYF

J gene: TRBJ2-1
clone size: few
CDR3 length: 19
D gene: TRBD2
V gene: TRBV7-2
CDR3 DNA: TGTGCCAGCAGCTCCTCCACAGGATTTGGACTAGAGAGGTACAATGAGCAGTTCTTC
CDR3 protein: CASSSSTGFGLERYNEQFF

J gene: TRBJ2-4
clone size: -
CDR3 length: 13
D gene: -
V gene: TRBV30
CDR3 DNA: TGTGCCATGGCAGTAATAGCCAAAAACATTCAGTACTTC
CDR3 protein: CAMAVIAKNIQYF

J gene: TRBJ1-2
clone size: -
CDR3 length: 13
D gene: -
V gene: TRBV29-1
CDR3 DNA: TGCAGCGTTGAAGTGGGGGGGAACTATGGCTACACCTTC
CDR3 protein: CSVEVGGNYGYTF

J gene: TRBJ1-1
clone size: -
CDR3 length: 14
D gene: -
V gene: TRBV7-9
CDR3 DNA: TGTGCCAGCAGCTTAGGAGCAGGGCGGACTGAAGCTTTCTTT
CDR3 protein: CASSLGAGRTEAFF

J gene: TRBJ1-2
clone size: -
CDR3 length: 17
D gene: TRBD1
V gene: TRBV18
CDR3 DNA: TGTGCCAGCTCGCCGACAGGGTTGGTGTCAGGCTTGAGGGGCTACACCTTC
CDR3 protein: CASSPTGLVSGLRGYTF

J gene: TRBJ1-1
clone size: -
CDR3 length: 13
D gene: TRBD1
V gene: TRBV18
CDR3 DNA: TGTGCCAGCTCGGGGGACAGACACACTGAAGCTTTCTTT
CDR3 protein: CASSGDRHTEAFF

J gene: TRBJ1-2
clone size: -
CDR3 length: 13
D gene: -
V gene: TRBV30
CDR3 DNA: TGTGCCTGGCCCAGGGGAGGGTCTGATGGCTACACCTTC
CDR3 protein: CAWPRGGSDGYTF

J gene: TRBJ2-7
clone size: once
CDR3 length: 16
D gene: TRBD2
V gene: TRBV4-1
CDR3 DNA: TGCGCCAGCAGCCAAGTCGCGGCTAGCGGGACATACGAGCAGTACTTC
CDR3 protein: CASSQVAASGTYEQYF

J gene: TRBJ1-1
clone size: -
CDR3 length: 13
D gene: -
V gene: TRBV5-1
CDR3 DNA: TGCGCCAGCAGCTCGGACGGGAGCACTGAAGCTTTCTTT
CDR3 protein: CASSSDGSTEAFF

J gene: TRBJ1-2
clone size: few
CDR3 length: 14
D gene: -
V gene: TRBV19
CDR3 DNA: TGTGCCAGTAGTCCGCCGGGACAAATCTATGGCTACACCTTC
CDR3 protein: CASSPPGQIYGYTF

J gene: TRBJ1-2
clone size: -
CDR3 length: 14
D gene: -
V gene: TRBV9
CDR3 DNA: TGTGCCAGCAGCGTAGCGGCAGGGGACTATGGCTACACCTTC
CDR3 protein: CASSVAAGDYGYTF

J gene: TRBJ2-3
clone size: -
CDR3 length: 14
D gene: -
V gene: TRBV2
CDR3 DNA: TGTGCCAGCAGTGAATTCGAGCAATCAGATACGCAGTATTTT
CDR3 protein: CASSEFEQSDTQYF

J gene: TRBJ1-2
clone size: -
CDR3 length: 11
D gene: -
V gene: TRBV28
CDR3 DNA: TGTGCCAGCAGTGCCAGCTATGGCTACACCTTC
CDR3 protein: CASSASYGYTF

J gene: TRBJ1-3
clone size: -
CDR3 length: 16
D gene: TRBD1
V gene: TRBV5-4
CDR3 DNA: TGTGCCAGCGGCTTGGGGATTAACAGGGGGCCAGACACCATATATTTT
CDR3 protein: CASGLGINRGPDTIYF

J gene: TRBJ2-7
clone size: -
CDR3 length: 14
D gene: TRBD1
V gene: TRBV14
CDR3 DNA: TGTGCCAGCAGCCTGGGACAGGGTTTCAGCGAGCAGTACTTC
CDR3 protein: CASSLGQGFSEQYF

J gene: TRBJ2-1
clone size: -
CDR3 length: 15
D gene: TRBD2
V gene: TRBV29-1
CDR3 DNA: TGCAGCGCCATGCTCGGGGGGGCCTGGTCCGATGAGCAGTTCTTC
CDR3 protein: CSAMLGGAWSDEQFF

J gene: TRBJ2-2
clone size: once
CDR3 length: 16
D gene: -
V gene: TRBV5-4
CDR3 DNA: TGTGCCAGCAGCCTGGGGGCGGGGGCGAACACCGGGGAGCTGTTTTTT
CDR3 protein: CASSLGAGANTGELFF

J gene: TRBJ2-7
clone size: -
CDR3 length: 11
D gene: -
V gene: TRBV4-2
CDR3 DNA: TGTGCCAGCAGCCAAGTCGGTGAGCAGTACTTC
CDR3 protein: CASSQVGEQYF

J gene: TRBJ2-7
clone size: -
CDR3 length: 14
D gene: -
V gene: TRBV9
CDR3 DNA: TGTGCCAGCAGCGTAGGGCTAGGAGAATACGAGCAGTACTTC
CDR3 protein: CASSVGLGEYEQYF

J gene: TRBJ1-6
clone size: -
CDR3 length: 15
D gene: -
V gene: TRBV7-2
CDR3 DNA: TGTGCCAGCAGCTTAGCTGGGAGGGTCGGGTCACCCCTCCACTTT
CDR3 protein: CASSLAGRVGSPLHF

J gene: TRBJ2-2
clone size: -
CDR3 length: 14
D gene: -
V gene: TRBV11-3
CDR3 DNA: TGTGCCAGCAGCTTAGGGCCCTACACCGGGGAGCTGTTTTTT
CDR3 protein: CASSLGPYTGELFF

J gene: TRBJ1-1
clone size: -
CDR3 length: 14
D gene: -
V gene: TRBV11-2
CDR3 DNA: TGTGCCAGCAGCTTCGCGGGGGTGGGGACTGAAGCTTTCTTT
CDR3 protein: CASSFAGVGTEAFF

J gene: TRBJ1-1
clone size: -
CDR3 length: 14
D gene: TRBD1
V gene: TRBV5-1
CDR3 DNA: TGCGCCAGCAGCCTGTTGACAGGGGGCACTGAAGCTTTCTTT
CDR3 protein: CASSLLTGGTEAFF

J gene: TRBJ2-1
clone size: few
CDR3 length: 15
D gene: TRBD2
V gene: TRBV6-6
CDR3 DNA: TGTGCCAGCAGCCCTTCCGGGACTAGCTTAAATGAGCAGTTCTTC
CDR3 protein: CASSPSGTSLNEQFF

J gene: TRBJ1-2
clone size: -
CDR3 length: 13
D gene: -
V gene: TRBV15
CDR3 DNA: TGTGCCACCAGCAGAGATCGCGTTTGGGGCTACACCTTC
CDR3 protein: CATSRDRVWGYTF

J gene: TRBJ1-4
clone size: -
CDR3 length: 15
D gene: -
V gene: TRBV2
CDR3 DNA: TGTGCCAGCAGCACGGAGGCATTCTCCTATGAAAAACTGTTTTTT
CDR3 protein: CASSTEAFSYEKLFF

J gene: TRBJ2-3
clone size: once
CDR3 length: 15
D gene: -
V gene: TRBV5-1
CDR3 DNA: TGCGCCAGCAGCTACGGACAGACCAGCACAGATACGCAGTATTTT
CDR3 protein: CASSYGQTSTDTQYF

J gene: TRBJ1-1
clone size: -
CDR3 length: 14
D gene: TRBD1
V gene: TRBV7-2
CDR3 DNA: TGTGCCAGCAGCTTGGACAGGGGAGGGACTGAAGCTTTCTTT
CDR3 protein: CASSLDRGGTEAFF

J gene: TRBJ2-1
clone size: -
CDR3 length: 16
D gene: TRBD1
V gene: TRBV7-3
CDR3 DNA: TGTGCCAGCAGCCTCACGACAGGGAGCTCCTACAATGAGCAGTTCTTC
CDR3 protein: CASSLTTGSSYNEQFF

J gene: TRBJ2-6
clone size: -
CDR3 length: 18
D gene: TRBD1
V gene: TRBV6-1
CDR3 DNA: TGTGCCAGCAGTGGGACAGGGGGCGGGCTGTTTGGGGCCAACGTCCTGACTTTC
CDR3 protein: CASSGTGGGLFGANVLTF

J gene: TRBJ1-1
clone size: -
CDR3 length: 16
D gene: -
V gene: TRBV18
CDR3 DNA: TGTGCCAGCTCACCACTCCTGAGCAGAGGGAACACTGAAGCTTTCTTT
CDR3 protein: CASSPLLSRGNTEAFF

J gene: TRBJ1-1
clone size: -
CDR3 length: 14
D gene: TRBD1
V gene: TRBV28
CDR3 DNA: TGTGCCAGCAGTTCAGGACAGGGTTCCACTGAAGCTTTCTTT
CDR3 protein: CASSSGQGSTEAFF

J gene: TRBJ1-2
clone size: -
CDR3 length: 16
D gene: TRBD1
V gene: TRBV7-2
CDR3 DNA: TGTGCCAGCAGCTTTGACAGGGGGCGTACTAACTATGGCTACACCTTC
CDR3 protein: CASSFDRGRTNYGYTF

J gene: TRBJ2-5
clone size: -
CDR3 length: 14
D gene: -
V gene: TRBV30
CDR3 DNA: TGTGCCTGGAGTGGACAGGCGCTAGGAGAGACCCAGTACTTC
CDR3 protein: CAWSGQALGETQYF

J gene: TRBJ2-3
clone size: -
CDR3 length: 16
D gene: -
V gene: TRBV19
CDR3 DNA: TGTGCCAGTACCACCCGGGCGGGACCTAGCACAGATACGCAGTATTTT
CDR3 protein: CASTTRAGPSTDTQYF

J gene: TRBJ2-5
clone size: -
CDR3 length: 17
D gene: TRBD2
V gene: TRBV4-1
CDR3 DNA: TGCGCCAGCAGCTCAGGACTAGCGGGAGGGGAACAAGAGACCCAGTACTTC
CDR3 protein: CASSSGLAGGEQETQYF

J gene: TRBJ1-4
clone size: -
CDR3 length: 15
D gene: -
V gene: TRBV18
CDR3 DNA: TGTGCCAGCTCACCCCCCCGGGCAACTAATGAAAAACTGTTTTTT
CDR3 protein: CASSPPRATNEKLFF

J gene: TRBJ1-2
clone size: -
CDR3 length: 14
D gene: TRBD1
V gene: TRBV11-1
CDR3 DNA: TGTGCCAGCAGTTCACAGGGGGCTAACTATGGCTACACCTTC
CDR3 protein: CASSSQGANYGYTF

J gene: TRBJ1-5
clone size: -
CDR3 length: 14
D gene: TRBD1
V gene: TRBV19
CDR3 DNA: TGTGCCAGTAGCCCAGGACAGGGGCATCAGCCCCAGCATTTT
CDR3 protein: CASSPGQGHQPQHF

J gene: TRBJ2-3
clone size: -
CDR3 length: 13
D gene: TRBD1
V gene: TRBV29-1
CDR3 DNA: TGCAGCGGTCGACAGGGGGGGTCAGATACGCAGTATTTT
CDR3 protein: CSGRQGGSDTQYF

J gene: TRBJ1-2
clone size: -
CDR3 length: 12
D gene: TRBD1
V gene: TRBV9
CDR3 DNA: TGTGCCAGCAGCGCGACAGGGGATGGCTACACCTTC
CDR3 protein: CASSATGDGYTF

J gene: TRBJ2-7
clone size: -
CDR3 length: 14
D gene: -
V gene: TRBV7-8
CDR3 DNA: TGTGCCAGCAGTACTATGGACATATCCTACGAGCAGTACTTC
CDR3 protein: CASSTMDISYEQYF

J gene: TRBJ2-7
clone size: -
CDR3 length: 15
D gene: TRBD1
V gene: TRBV7-9
CDR3 DNA: TGTGCCAGCACCACCCTGGGCAGGGGGAGCTACGAGCAGTACTTC
CDR3 protein: CASTTLGRGSYEQYF

J gene: TRBJ2-7
clone size: once
CDR3 length: 16
D gene: TRBD1
V gene: TRBV5-4
CDR3 DNA: TGTGCCAGCAGCTTCCTGGTCGGGACAGGGTCATACGAGCAGTACTTC
CDR3 protein: CASSFLVGTGSYEQYF

J gene: TRBJ2-7
clone size: -
CDR3 length: 14
D gene: -
V gene: TRBV28
CDR3 DNA: TGTGCCAGCACCTCGGTGGGGGGAAAGGGGAAGCAGTACTTC
CDR3 protein: CASTSVGGKGKQYF

J gene: TRBJ2-1
clone size: once
CDR3 length: 11
D gene: -
V gene: TRBV2
CDR3 DNA: TGTGCCAGCAGGCGGGAAGGAGAGCAGTTCTTC
CDR3 protein: CASRREGEQFF

J gene: TRBJ1-2
clone size: -
CDR3 length: 12
D gene: TRBD1
V gene: TRBV6-5
CDR3 DNA: TGTGGAGTTAGAGGGGGCGACTATGGCTACACCTTC
CDR3 protein: CGVRGGDYGYTF

J gene: TRBJ2-5
clone size: -
CDR3 length: 14
D gene: TRBD1
V gene: TRBV9
CDR3 DNA: TGTGCCAGCAGCGCTGACAGGGGCCAAGAGACCCAGTACTTC
CDR3 protein: CASSADRGQETQYF

J gene: TRBJ2-2
clone size: -
CDR3 length: 13
D gene: -
V gene: TRBV2
CDR3 DNA: TGTGCCAGCAGTGTTTCAAACACCGGGGAGCTGTTTTTT
CDR3 protein: CASSVSNTGELFF

J gene: TRBJ1-5
clone size: -
CDR3 length: 15
D gene: -
V gene: TRBV7-2
CDR3 DNA: TGTGCCAGCAGCTTTGTAGGACAGTACAATCAGCCCCAGCATTTT
CDR3 protein: CASSFVGQYNQPQHF

J gene: TRBJ2-7
clone size: -
CDR3 length: 15
D gene: -
V gene: TRBV6-5
CDR3 DNA: TGTGCCAGCAGTTACTCGGGGAGGGGGGCTTGGGAGCAGTACTTC
CDR3 protein: CASSYSGRGAWEQYF

J gene: TRBJ1-2
clone size: once
CDR3 length: 15
D gene: TRBD1
V gene: TRBV28
CDR3 DNA: TGTGCCAGCAGTTCGCCTTATACAGGGGTGGGTGGCTACACCTTC
CDR3 protein: CASSSPYTGVGGYTF